Shown below are 3 T cell receptor beta chains from a single sample sequenced in a study of human T cells and chemical hapten exposure. Each CDR3 protein is one row after TCRdb ran MiXCR on the RACE reads. The sample holds 75,000 to 100,000 distinct CDR3 sequences; about 9.6% are singletons and the top ten take 2% to 2.5%. Specified time point: patch test 2, 6 weeks after DPC sensitization. The treatment is: therapeutic diphenylcyclopropenone sensitization with weekly scalp DPC. Here the sequenced sample was whole blood, taken in connection with sensitization to the hapten diphenylcyclopropenone (DPC). The receptors were gathered from a woman aged 40 to 50 with alopecia areata. Some clones in this sample may be carry-over from other donors' samples.

The chain couples TRBV29-1 to TRBJ2-1; the D is unclear. Trimming removed 5 bases from V and 9 bases from J, with 20 bases in between. CDR3 length equals 14 residues. Germline V CDR1 and CDR2: SQVTM, ANQGSEA. CDR3 nucleotide sequence: TGCAGCGTTCTAGACTGGTCTGTGGGGTTTGAGCAGTTCTTC. Translation gives CSVLDWSVGFEQFF.

This chain uses TRBV28 with TRBJ2-5, with TRBD1 identical over 7 bases. This CDR3 region has 16 residues. Germline loops: CDR1 MDHEN, CDR2 SYDVKM. Trimming took 5 bases from V and 4 from J; bases not matched to a gene: 13. Written as DNA, the CDR3 is TGTGCCAGCAGTCCTTGGTCAGGGGGTGTGAGAGAGACCCAGTACTTC. Translated, it gives CASSPWSGGVRETQYF. Using reference TRBV28 and TRBJ2-5 for the parts outside the CDR3, the full variable domain is DVKVTQSSRYLVKRTGEKVFLECVQDMDHENMFWYRQDPGLGLRLIYFSYDVKMKEKGDIPEGYSVSREKKERFSLILESASTNQTSMYLCASSPWSGGVRETQYFGPGTRLLVL.

This clonotype was counted a few times. The V gene is TRBV6-2 or TRBV6-3, the J gene TRBJ2-1; the match to TRBD2 covers 9 bases. Trimming cost V 6 bases and J 0 bases; bases outside gene matches: 12. The V gene's germline CDR1 is MNHEY and CDR2 SVGEGT. This CDR3 comprises 18 residues. The CDR3 DNA is TGTGCCAGCAGCCCAGGGACTAGCATTTCGAGCTCCTACAATGAGCAGTTCTTC. The encoded protein is CASSPGTSISSSYNEQFF.